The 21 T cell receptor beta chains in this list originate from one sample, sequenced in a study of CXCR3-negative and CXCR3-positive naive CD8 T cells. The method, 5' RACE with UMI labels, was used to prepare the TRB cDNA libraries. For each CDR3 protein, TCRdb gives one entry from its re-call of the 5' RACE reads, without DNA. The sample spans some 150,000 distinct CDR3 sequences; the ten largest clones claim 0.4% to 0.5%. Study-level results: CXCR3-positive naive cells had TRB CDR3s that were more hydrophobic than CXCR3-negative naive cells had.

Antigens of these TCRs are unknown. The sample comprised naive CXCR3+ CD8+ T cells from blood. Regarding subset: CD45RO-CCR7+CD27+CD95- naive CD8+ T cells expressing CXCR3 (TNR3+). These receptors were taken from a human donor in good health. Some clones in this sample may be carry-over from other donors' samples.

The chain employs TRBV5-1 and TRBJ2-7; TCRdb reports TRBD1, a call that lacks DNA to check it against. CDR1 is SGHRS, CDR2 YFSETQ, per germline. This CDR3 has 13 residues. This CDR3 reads CASSLGTVSEQYF.

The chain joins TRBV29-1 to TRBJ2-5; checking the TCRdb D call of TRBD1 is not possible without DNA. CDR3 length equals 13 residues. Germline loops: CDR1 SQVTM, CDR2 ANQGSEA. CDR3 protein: CSVEDLRGETQYF.

Here the CDR3 reads CASSLAQGWQETQYF. The rearrangement links TRBV11-2 to TRBJ2-5; TCRdb selects TRBD1, and the lack of DNA leaves this call unchecked. The CDR3 totals 15 residues. The germline V gene has CDR1 SGHAT and CDR2 FQNNGV.

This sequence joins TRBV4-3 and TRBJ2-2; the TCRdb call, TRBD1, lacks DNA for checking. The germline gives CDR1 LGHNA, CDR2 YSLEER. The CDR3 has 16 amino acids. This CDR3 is CASSQEVGPNTGELFF.

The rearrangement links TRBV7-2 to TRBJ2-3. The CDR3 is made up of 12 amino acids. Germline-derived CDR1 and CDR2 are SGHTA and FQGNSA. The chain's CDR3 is CASIFGSDTQYF. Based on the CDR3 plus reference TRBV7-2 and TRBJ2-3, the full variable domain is GAGVSQSPSNKVTEKGKDVELRCDPISGHTALYWYRQSLGQGLEFLIYFQGNSAPDKSGLPSDRFSAERTGGSVSTLTIQRTQQEDSAVYLCASIFGSDTQYFGPGTRLTVL.

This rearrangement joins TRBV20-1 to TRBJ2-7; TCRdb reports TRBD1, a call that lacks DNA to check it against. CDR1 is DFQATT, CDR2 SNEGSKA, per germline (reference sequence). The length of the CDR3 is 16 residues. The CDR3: CSATSLEGSRADELYF.

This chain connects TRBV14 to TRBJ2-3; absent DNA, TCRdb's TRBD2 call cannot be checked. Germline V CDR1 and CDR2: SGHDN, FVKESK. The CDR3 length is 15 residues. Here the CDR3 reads CASSQHGSQADTQYF.

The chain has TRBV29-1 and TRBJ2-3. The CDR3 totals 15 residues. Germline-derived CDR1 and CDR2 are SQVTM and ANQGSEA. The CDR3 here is CSVEDLQVGTDTQYF.

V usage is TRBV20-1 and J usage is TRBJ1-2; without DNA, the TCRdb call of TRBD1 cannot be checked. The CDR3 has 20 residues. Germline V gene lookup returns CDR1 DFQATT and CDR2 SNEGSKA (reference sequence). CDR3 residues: CSASPIRGQFSASWSYGYTF.

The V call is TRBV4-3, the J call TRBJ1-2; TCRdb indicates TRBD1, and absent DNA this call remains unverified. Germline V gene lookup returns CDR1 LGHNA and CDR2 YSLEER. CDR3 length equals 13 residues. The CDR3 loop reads CASSPGTGSGYTF.

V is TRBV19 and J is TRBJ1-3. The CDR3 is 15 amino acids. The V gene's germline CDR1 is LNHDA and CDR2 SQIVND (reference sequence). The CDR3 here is CASSISAVSGNTIYF.

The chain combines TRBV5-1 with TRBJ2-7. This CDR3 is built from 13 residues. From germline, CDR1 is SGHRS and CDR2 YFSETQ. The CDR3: CGSSLGSSYEQYF.

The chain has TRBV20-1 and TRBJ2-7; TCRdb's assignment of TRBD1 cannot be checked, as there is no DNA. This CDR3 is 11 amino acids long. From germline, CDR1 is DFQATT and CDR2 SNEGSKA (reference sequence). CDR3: CSAPRDYEQYF.

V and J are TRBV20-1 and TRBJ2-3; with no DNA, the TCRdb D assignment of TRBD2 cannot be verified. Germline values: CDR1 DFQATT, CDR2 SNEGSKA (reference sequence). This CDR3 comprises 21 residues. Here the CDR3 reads CSARPMDGSFPDYPSTDTQYF.

CDR3: CASRPTAGSYNEPFF. V is TRBV12-3 or TRBV12-4 and J is TRBJ2-1; the TRBD2 assignment by TCRdb is unverifiable without DNA. The CDR3 has 15 residues.

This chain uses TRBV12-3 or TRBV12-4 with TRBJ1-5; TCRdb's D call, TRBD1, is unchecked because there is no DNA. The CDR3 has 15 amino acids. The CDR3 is CASTVQGLGPQPQHF.

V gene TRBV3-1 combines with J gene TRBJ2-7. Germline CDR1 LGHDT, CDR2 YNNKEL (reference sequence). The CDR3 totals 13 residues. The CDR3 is CASSQVQIDEQYF.

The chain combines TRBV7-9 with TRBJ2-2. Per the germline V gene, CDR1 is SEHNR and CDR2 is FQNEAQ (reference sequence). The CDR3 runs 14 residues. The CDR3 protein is CASSLENLGGELFF.

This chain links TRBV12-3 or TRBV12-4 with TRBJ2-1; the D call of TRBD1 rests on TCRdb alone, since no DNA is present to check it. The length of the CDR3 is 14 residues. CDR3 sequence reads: CASSLGDFVSEQFF.

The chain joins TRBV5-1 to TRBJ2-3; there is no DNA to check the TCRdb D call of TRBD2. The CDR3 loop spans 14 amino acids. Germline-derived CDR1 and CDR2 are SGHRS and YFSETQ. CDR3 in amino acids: CASSLAFSQRVQYF.

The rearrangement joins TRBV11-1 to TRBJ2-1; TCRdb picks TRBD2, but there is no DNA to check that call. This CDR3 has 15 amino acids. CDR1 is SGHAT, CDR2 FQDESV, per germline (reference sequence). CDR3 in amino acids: CASSLASGTSIEQFF.